This TCR beta chain was found in a study of cytomegalovirus exposure and HLA in healthy donors. Study-level findings and limits: About 87% or about 30% of the time was how often most TCR beta V segments were productive, according to an earlier analysis. Later analysis reportedly placed an Asian-associated ancestry cluster below the roughly 670-donor mean in N-insertions.

With 60 Vbeta and 13 Jbeta primers, the PCR was carried out. Measured with immunoSEQ multiplex PCR; TCRdb has only the in-frame clones, and not every one. The data hold some 160,000 clones, with roughly 80% observed a single time. Regarding this clone: Its antigen is not known.

The germline V gene encodes CDR1 MDHEN and CDR2 SYDVKM. With 4 bases clipped from V and 2 bases from J, the junction kept 19 bases outside the gene matches. The CDR3 is 19 amino acids. Sequences were obtained from PBMCs. The V call is TRBV28, the J call TRBJ1-1; 7 bases fit TRBD1. The clonotype originates from a woman aged 40 to 50 in good health and CMV-seropositive. The CDR3 nucleotides are TGTGCCAGCAGTTCTCCGCTCACCCGAGGACAGGACTTTAACACTGAAGCTTTCTTT. It specifies CASSSPLTRGQDFNTEAFF.